This T cell receptor beta chain was found in a study of CD8 T cells in Susac syndrome. Germline trimming cut 1 base from V and 4 bases from J; bases unmatched to any gene: 7. Germline values: CDR1 MNHEY, CDR2 SMNVEV (reference sequence). The CDR3 loop spans 17 amino acids. Sequencing of TCR beta was carried out in blood CD8+ and CD4+ T cells. Healthy donors formed controls matched for age and sex. Isolation of CD8+ and CD4+ T cells was performed negatively, whereas enrichment of TEMRA cells was done by FACS. The study, taken as a whole, reports: As acknowledged by the study, its TCR sequencing and HLA analysis included a relatively small number of individuals.

RNA, at roughly 0.5 to 1 ug, was reverse transcribed with random hexamers. TCRdb called the immunoSEQ multiplex PCR reads again in MiXCR, with one record for every CDR3 protein. The profile shows approximately 150,000 distinct CDR3 sequences, 94% of them singletons. Note on this clonotype: Its antigen remains unidentified.

The V call is TRBV27, the J call TRBJ2-2; 9 bases align to TRBD1. This sequence originates from a human donor in good health. The sequenced sample was CD4+ T cells from PBMCs. The CDR3, as DNA: TGTGCCAGCAGTTTATTTCCGGGGACAGGGTTCACCGGGGAGCTGTTTTTT. Translated, it gives CASSLFPGTGFTGELFF.